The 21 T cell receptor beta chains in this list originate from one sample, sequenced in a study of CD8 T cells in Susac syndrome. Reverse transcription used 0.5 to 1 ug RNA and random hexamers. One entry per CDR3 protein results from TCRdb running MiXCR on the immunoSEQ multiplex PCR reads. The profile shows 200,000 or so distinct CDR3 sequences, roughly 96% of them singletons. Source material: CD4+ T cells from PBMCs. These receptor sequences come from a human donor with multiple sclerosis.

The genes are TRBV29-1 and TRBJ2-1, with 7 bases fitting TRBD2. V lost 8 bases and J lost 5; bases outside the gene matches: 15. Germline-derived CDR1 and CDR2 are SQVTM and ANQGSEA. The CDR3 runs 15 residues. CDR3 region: CSLRRWGGRHNEQFF. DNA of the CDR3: TGCAGCCTACGGCGGTGGGGAGGGCGGCACAATGAGCAGTTCTTC.

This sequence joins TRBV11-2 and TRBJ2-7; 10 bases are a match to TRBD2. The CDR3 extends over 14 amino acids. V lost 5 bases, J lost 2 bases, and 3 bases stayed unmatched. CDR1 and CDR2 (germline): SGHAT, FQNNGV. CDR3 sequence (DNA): TGTGCCAGCAGCATTAGCGGGAGGACCTACGAGCAGTACTTC. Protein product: CASSISGRTYEQYF. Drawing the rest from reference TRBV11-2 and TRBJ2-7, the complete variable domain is EAGVAQSPRYKIIEKRQSVAFWCNPISGHATLYWYQQILGQGPKLLIQFQNNGVVDDSQLPKDRFSAERLKGVDSTLKIQPAKLEDSAVYLCASSISGRTYEQYFGPGTRLTVT.

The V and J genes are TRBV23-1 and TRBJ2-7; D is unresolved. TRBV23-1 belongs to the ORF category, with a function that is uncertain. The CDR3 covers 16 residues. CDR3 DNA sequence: TGCGCGAAAGCCCACCTCTGGCAGGATAAGTCCTACGAGCAGTACTTC. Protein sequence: CAKAHLWQDKSYEQYF.

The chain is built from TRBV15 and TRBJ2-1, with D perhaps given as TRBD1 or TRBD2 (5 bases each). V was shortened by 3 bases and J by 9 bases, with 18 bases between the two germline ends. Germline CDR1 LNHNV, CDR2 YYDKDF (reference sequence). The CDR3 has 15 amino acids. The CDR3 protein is CATSRGDLGKPEQFF. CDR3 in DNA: TGTGCCACCAGCAGGGGGGACCTTGGAAAACCTGAGCAGTTCTTC.

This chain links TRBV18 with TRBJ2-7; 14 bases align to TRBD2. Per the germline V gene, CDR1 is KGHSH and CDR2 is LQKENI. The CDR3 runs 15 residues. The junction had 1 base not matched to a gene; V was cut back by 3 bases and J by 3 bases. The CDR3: CASSPGTSGGYEQYF. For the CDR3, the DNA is TGTGCCAGCTCACCTGGGACTAGCGGGGGCTACGAGCAGTACTTC.

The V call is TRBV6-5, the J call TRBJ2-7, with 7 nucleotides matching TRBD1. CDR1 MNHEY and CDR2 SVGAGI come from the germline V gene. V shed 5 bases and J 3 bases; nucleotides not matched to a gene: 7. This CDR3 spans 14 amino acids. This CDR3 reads CASSPGTELYEQYF. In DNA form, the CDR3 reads TGTGCCAGCAGTCCCGGGACAGAGCTCTACGAGCAGTACTTC.

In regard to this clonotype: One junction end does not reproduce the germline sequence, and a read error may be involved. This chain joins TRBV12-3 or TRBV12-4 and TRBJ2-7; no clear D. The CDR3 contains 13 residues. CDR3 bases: TGTGCCAGCAGTTTAGCCGGACGGACGATTGTACACTTC. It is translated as CASSLAGRTIVHF.

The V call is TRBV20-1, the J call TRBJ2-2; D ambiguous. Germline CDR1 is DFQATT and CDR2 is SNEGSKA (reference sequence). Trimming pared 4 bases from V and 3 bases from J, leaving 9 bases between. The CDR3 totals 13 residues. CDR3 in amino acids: CSAIRQYTGELFF. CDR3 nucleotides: TGCAGTGCTATCCGCCAGTACACCGGGGAGCTGTTTTTT.

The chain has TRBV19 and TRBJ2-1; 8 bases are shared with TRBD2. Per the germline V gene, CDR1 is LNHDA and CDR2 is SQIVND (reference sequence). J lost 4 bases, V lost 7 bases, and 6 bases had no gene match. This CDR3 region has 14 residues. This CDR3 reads CASTAGGLYNEQFF. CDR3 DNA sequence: TGTGCCAGTACCGCGGGGGGACTGTACAATGAGCAGTTCTTC.

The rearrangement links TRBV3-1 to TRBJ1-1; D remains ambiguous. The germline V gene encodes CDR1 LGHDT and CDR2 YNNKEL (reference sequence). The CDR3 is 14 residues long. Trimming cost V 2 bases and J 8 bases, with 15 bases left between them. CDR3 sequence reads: CASSQIVGGSEAFF. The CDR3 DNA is TGTGCCAGCAGCCAAATTGTGGGAGGGAGCGAAGCTTTCTTT.

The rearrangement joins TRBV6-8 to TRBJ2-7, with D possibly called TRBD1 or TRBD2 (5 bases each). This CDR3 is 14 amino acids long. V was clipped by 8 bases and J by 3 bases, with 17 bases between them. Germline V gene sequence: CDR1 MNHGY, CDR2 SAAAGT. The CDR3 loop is CASGLGRTVYEQYF. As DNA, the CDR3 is TGTGCCAGCGGCTTGGGACGGACGGTCTACGAGCAGTACTTC.

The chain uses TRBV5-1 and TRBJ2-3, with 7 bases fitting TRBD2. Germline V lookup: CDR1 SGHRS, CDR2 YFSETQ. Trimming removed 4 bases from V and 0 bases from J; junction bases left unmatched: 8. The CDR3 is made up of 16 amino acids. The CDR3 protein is CASSPGGGGSTDTQYF. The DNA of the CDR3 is TGCGCCAGCAGCCCGGGAGGCGGGGGAAGCACAGATACGCAGTATTTT. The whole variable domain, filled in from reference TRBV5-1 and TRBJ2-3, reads KAGVTQTPRYLIKTRGQQVTLSCSPISGHRSVSWYQQTPGQGLQFLFEYFSETQRNKGNFPGRFSGRQFSNSRSEMNVSTLELGDSALYLCASSPGGGGSTDTQYFGPGTRLTVL.

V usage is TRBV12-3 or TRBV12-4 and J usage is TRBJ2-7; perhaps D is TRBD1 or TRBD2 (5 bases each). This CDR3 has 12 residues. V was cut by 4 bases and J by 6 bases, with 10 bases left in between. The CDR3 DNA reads TGTGCCAGCAGTTCGCAGGGAGTCGAGCAGTACTTC. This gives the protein CASSSQGVEQYF.

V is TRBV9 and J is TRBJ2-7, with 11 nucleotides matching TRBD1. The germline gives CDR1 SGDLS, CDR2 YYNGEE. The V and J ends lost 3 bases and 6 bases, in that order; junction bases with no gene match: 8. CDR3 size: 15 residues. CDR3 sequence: CASSEGTGGVFEQYF. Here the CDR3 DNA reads TGTGCCAGCAGCGAGGGGACAGGGGGAGTATTCGAGCAGTACTTC.

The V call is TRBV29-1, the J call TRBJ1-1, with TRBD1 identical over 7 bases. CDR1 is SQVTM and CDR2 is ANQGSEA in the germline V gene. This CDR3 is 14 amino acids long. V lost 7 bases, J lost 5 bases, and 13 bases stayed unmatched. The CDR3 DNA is TGCAGCGCGGGCCCGACAGGGAAGTTAACTGAAGCTTTCTTT. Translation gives CSAGPTGKLTEAFF.

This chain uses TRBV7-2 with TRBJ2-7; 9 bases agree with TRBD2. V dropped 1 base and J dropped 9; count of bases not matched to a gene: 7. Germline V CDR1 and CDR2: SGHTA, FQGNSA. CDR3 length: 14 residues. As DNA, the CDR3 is TGTGCCAGCAGCTTAGTGGGTCTAGCGGGGATGCAGTACTTC. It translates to CASSLVGLAGMQYF.

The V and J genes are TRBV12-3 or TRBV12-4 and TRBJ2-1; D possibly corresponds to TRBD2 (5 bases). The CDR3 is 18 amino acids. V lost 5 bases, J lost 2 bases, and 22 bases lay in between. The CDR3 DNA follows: TGTGCCAGCAGTACGATGTCGTCGAGGGAGTGGCCCTACAATGAGCAGTTCTTC. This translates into CASSTMSSREWPYNEQFF.

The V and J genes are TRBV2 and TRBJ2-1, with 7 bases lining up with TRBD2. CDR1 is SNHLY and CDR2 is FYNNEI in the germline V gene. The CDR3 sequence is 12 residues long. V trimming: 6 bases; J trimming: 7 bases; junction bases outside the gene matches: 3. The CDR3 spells CASSGGGNEQFF. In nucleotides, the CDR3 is TGTGCCAGCAGCGGGGGAGGGAATGAGCAGTTCTTC.

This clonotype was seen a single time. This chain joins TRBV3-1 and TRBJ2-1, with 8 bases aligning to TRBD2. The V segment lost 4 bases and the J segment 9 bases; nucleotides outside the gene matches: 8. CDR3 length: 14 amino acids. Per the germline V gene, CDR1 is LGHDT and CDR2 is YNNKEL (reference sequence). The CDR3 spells CASSLRGGDGEQFF. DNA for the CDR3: TGTGCCAGCAGCCTTCGGGGGGGGGACGGTGAGCAGTTCTTC.

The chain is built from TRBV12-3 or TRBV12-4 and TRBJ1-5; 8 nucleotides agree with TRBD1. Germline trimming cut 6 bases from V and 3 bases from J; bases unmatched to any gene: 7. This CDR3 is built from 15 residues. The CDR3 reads CASSTLTGDNQPQHF. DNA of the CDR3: TGTGCCAGCAGCACATTGACAGGGGACAATCAGCCCCAGCATTTT.

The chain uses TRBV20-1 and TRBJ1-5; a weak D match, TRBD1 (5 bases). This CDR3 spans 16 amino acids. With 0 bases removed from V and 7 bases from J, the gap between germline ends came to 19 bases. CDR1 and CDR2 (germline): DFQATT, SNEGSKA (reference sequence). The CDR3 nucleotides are TGCAGTGCTAGAGATCTCACAGGACAAAGGGCACAGCCCCAGCATTTT. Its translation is CSARDLTGQRAQPQHF.